This T cell receptor beta chain was sequenced for a study of blood T cells in healthy people across ages (dated by TCRdb to the mid-2010s). In the study overall: Template switching captured roughly one uniquely barcoded TCR beta cDNA molecule per two T cells in model experiments. Using deep sequencing normalized with unique cDNA molecular identifiers, the study measured how TCR beta repertoire diversity changes with age. The donors were split into four age groups: young (average around 17 years), middle-aged (roughly 42), aged (62) and long-lived (about 74). Using the same blood draw, the study looked at two additional independent replicas of 1 million unique cDNA reads for two donors, one aged 18 to 30 and the other aged 80 or older.

The full study reports these points: The percentage of naive T cells measured by flow cytometry correlated strongly with observed TCR beta diversity. Because profiling used bulk unsorted PBMCs, naive and antigen-experienced compartments could not be compared conclusively. Because the CMV infection status of the donors was unknown, age-related changes in expanded clonotypes may potentially have been confounded. Total diversity estimates from one million sequenced T cells were considered lower bounds and underestimates. The long-lived group showed more naive CD4+ T cells, fewer expanded clones and increased TCR diversity than the aged group, suggesting age selection. As age increased, observed TCR beta diversity per million T cells dropped in a roughly linear way, and a significant reduction was already evident by age about 40.

Systemically healthy Caucasian individuals from Russia, around 39 in total and aged roughly 6 to 95 years, were included as donors. Ten milliliters of peripheral blood were drawn from each donor into EDTA-treated Vacutainer tubes. Ficoll-Paque density-gradient centrifugation was used to isolate PBMCs, with at least 6.5 million obtained per sample. Total RNA, at least 6 micrograms per sample, was extracted from PBMCs with Trizol reagent. For every donor, flow cytometry on a PBMC aliquot measured the percentage of naive CD45RAhigh/CD27high T cells. Counted from cysteine to phenylalanine, this CDR3 has 12 amino acids. Only the CDR3 region is kept as DNA, spanning 36 bases read in frame from base 1. The germline V gene (reference sequence) provides CDR1 MNHEY and CDR2 SMNVEV. In the case of this clonotype: Its antigen remains unidentified. The junction does not match germline at one end; this may be a read error.

The library was produced with 5' RACE. TCRdb names Illumina HiSeq 2500 as the instrument used. A second PCR of roughly 7 to 12 cycles was run with a J-beta primer mix and a sample-barcoded 5' primer. A template-switch 5' adaptor carrying 12 random nucleotides introduced a unique molecular identifier onto each TCR beta cDNA molecule. At least 2.5 million CDR3-containing paired-end reads were obtained from each sample. First-strand cDNA synthesis was performed from all RNA using the Mint cDNA synthesis kit, with priming by a TRBC-specific oligonucleotide. All cDNA was treated with uracil-DNA glycosylase and then went through a first 18-cycle PCR with the universal primers M1SS and BC2_uni_R. Per the original workflow: For normalization, 1 million high-quality reads, each with a distinct molecular identifier, were randomly selected from each sample. Instead of being binned into consensus sequences, reads with shared molecular identifiers were discarded. CDR3 identification, clonotype clustering and error correction used MiTCR with a Q25 quality threshold and the strictest error-elimination algorithm. A nonparametric unseen species model with Euler transformation was used to estimate lower-bound total TCR beta diversity. TCRdb trimmed public reads at Q25 via fastp, called clones via MiXCR and kept in-frame beta chains. CDR3 protein duplicates are merged, each entry listing the most common genes and DNA. The V and J calls were determined by TCRdb, not by the authors. The sample table records over 750,000 distinct CDR3 sequences; approximately 25% of these occur just once. The ten largest clones take up more than 8% of the sample.

The sample was also reused in another study, on T cells of mothers and their children. The second paper further reports: Nine systemically healthy Caucasian individuals served as donors, namely three mothers together with their six children. cDNA synthesis consumed the entire amount of extracted RNA, loaded at around 1.5 ug RNA in each 15 ul reaction. In the second PCR, sample barcodes and 2-4 random nucleotides were introduced via the M1S primer. Over 9.5 million TCR beta CDR3 reads were obtained for each mother, and 2.5 million to 3 million reads were obtained for each child. Thymic selection similarly shapes TCR recombination output in related and unrelated pairs, with minor effect from inherited differences. Normalized repertoire overlap was always slightly but never significantly higher in related than unrelated mother-child pairs. With a sensitivity of about 100 clones per million clonotypes, no persistent microchimeric T cell clones were detected. Deep NGS was used in the study to compare the TCR beta repertoires of mothers and children and to look for features that separate related mother-child pairs from unrelated individuals. On average, the children were roughly 11 +/- 4 years old, while the mothers were 40 +/- 4 years old. Libraries were sequenced on Illumina HiSeq 2000 with 100+100 nt paired-end reads after adapter ligation with NEBNext reagents. Mother and child libraries were prepared a month apart and sequenced in separate runs to prevent cross-contamination. For each donor, somewhere between 500,000 and 2,000,000 distinct TCR beta clonotypes were identified. Naive TCR beta clonotypes were estimated from low-frequency clonotypes matched to each donor's FACS-determined naive share, without sorting.

Sample: blood. Recombination joined TRBV27 with TRBJ2-5; TRBD2 matches 8 bases in the middle. The sequence came from a boy aged 5-17 years in good health. The nucleotide sequence is given as TGTGCCAGCAGTCTTCCGGGACTAGTCCAGGAGTTC. Its coded protein is CASSLPGLVQEF.